The 5 T cell receptor beta chains below all came from one sample that was sequenced in a study of T cell responses to AZD1222 COVID-19 vaccine. TCRdb keeps only in-frame clones here, not all; method: immunoSEQ multiplex PCR. The sample has over 70,000 clones; less than 85% are singletons. Sequencing was performed on peripheral blood, taken on day 0 of AZD1222 vaccination. Receptor source: an adult in good health.

V and J are TRBV12-5 and TRBJ1-2, with TRBD1 as a possible D gene (5 bases). Germline V gene sequence: CDR1 LGHNT, CDR2 FRNRAP. The ends were cut back, 1 base at V and 5 bases at J, with 14 bases in the middle. The CDR3 length is 15 residues. The CDR3 bases are TGTGCTAGTGGTTTGGCCGACACAGGAAGATATGGCTACACCTTC. This gives the protein CASGLADTGRYGYTF.

The rearrangement uses TRBV20-1 and TRBJ2-5; D is undetermined. From germline, CDR1 is DFQATT and CDR2 SNEGSKA (reference sequence). This CDR3 is 11 amino acids long. Trimming took 3 bases from V and 5 from J, leaving 7 bases between them. The chain's CDR3 is CSASSRETQYF. The CDR3 bases are TGCAGTGCTAGTTCACGGGAGACCCAGTACTTC.

The J gene is TRBJ2-5, the V gene TRBV6-6; no definite D call. The CDR3 length is 11 residues. Germline CDR1 is MNHNY and CDR2 is SVGAGI (reference sequence). Trimming shortened V by 8 bases and J by 4 bases, and 8 bases separated the two germline ends. In nucleotides, the CDR3 is TGTGCCAGCGCGTTTGGAGAGACCCAGTACTTC. It translates to CASAFGETQYF.

The rearrangement links TRBV3-1 (or the pseudogene TRBV3-2) to TRBJ1-1; 10 nucleotides align to TRBD1. The J segment lost 5 bases and the V segment lost 1 base, leaving 4 bases of the junction unmatched. This CDR3 region has 15 residues. CDR1 and CDR2 from the germline V gene are LGHDT and YNNKEL (reference sequence). The CDR3 protein is CASSQGTGGRTEAFF. Here the CDR3 DNA reads TGTGCCAGCAGCCAAGGGACAGGGGGTCGGACTGAAGCTTTCTTT.

The rearrangement joins TRBV6-5 to TRBJ1-6, with TRBD1 as a possible D gene (5 bases). V lost 6 bases and J 4 bases, leaving 10 bases between the germline ends. The germline V gene has CDR1 MNHEY and CDR2 SVGAGI. This CDR3 is 14 amino acids long. The CDR3 sequence is CASSLDSYNSPLHF. The CDR3 DNA reads TGTGCCAGCAGCCTAGACAGTTATAATTCACCCCTCCACTTT.